This T cell receptor beta chain was captured in a study of blood T cell repertoires in COVID-19. This CDR3 is built from 15 residues. Germline lookup yields CDR1 SGHRS and CDR2 YFSETQ. Germline trimming cut 4 bases from V and 6 bases from J; bases unmatched to any gene: 5. Original analysis: Amplification of reference gene primers was used by the study to estimate nucleated cell counts. The repertoire was sequenced with immunoSEQ multiplex PCR; TCRdb's copy has only in-frame clones and lacks some. That table is the source of V, J and clone size, and D and trimming were worked out from the DNA. The repertoire holds approximately 230,000 clones, with roughly 88% as singletons. Seattle's cohort entered during active infection and was followed longitudinally.

The sequence was collected from a woman between 25 and 40 years old with COVID-19, enrolled during active disease. What was sequenced was peripheral blood. V gene TRBV5-1 combines with J gene TRBJ2-2; 11 bases map to TRBD1. The CDR3 nucleotides read TGCGCCAGCAGCGCGCAGGGACAGGGGGCCGGGGAGCTGTTTTTT. Its translation is CASSAQGQGAGELFF.